Each of the 11 T cell receptor beta chains below was sequenced from the same sample in a study of blood T cells in healthy people across ages. Combining a sample-barcoded 5' primer with a J-beta primer mix, a second PCR ran for 7 to 11 cycles. TCRdb passed the 5' RACE reads through MiXCR, listing each CDR3 protein once. The data show 540,000 or so distinct CDR3 sequences, approximately 25% seen once. The sample was also reused in another study, on T cells of mothers and their children.

The sample was blood. The receptors come from a boy aged 10-17 years in good health.

J is TRBJ2-5 and V is TRBV20-1, with D possibly being TRBD2 (6 bases). Trimming pared 5 bases from V and 2 bases from J, leaving 12 bases between. The CDR3 covers 13 residues. The germline gives CDR1 DFQATT, CDR2 SNEGSKA (reference sequence). CDR3 bases: TGCAGTGCTTCAGGGACTGCACAAGAGACCCAGTACTTC. This gives the protein CSASGTAQETQYF.

This clonotype was seen more than once but under ten times. This chain uses TRBV20-1 with TRBJ1-4; unclear D gene. The V gene lost 3 bases and the J gene lost 4 bases, with 6 bases spanning the gap. The CDR3 extends over 12 amino acids. The germline V gene encodes CDR1 DFQATT and CDR2 SNEGSKA (reference sequence). The CDR3 reads CSASSSNEKLFF. DNA for the CDR3: TGCAGTGCTAGTTCTAGTAATGAAAAACTGTTTTTT.

V is TRBV9 and J is TRBJ2-5; 9 nucleotides line up with TRBD2. Matching the DNA end better, TRBJ2-1 makes the J call doubtful. This CDR3 is built from 17 residues. CDR1 is SGDLS and CDR2 is YYNGEE in the germline V gene. This CDR3 reads CASSSRISGGPGNEQFF. Written as DNA, the CDR3 is TGTGCCAGCAGCTCACGAATCAGCGGGGGGCCGGGGAATGAGCAGTTCTTC.

This chain links TRBV24-1 with TRBJ2-2, with D maybe TRBD1 (6 bases). The CDR3 length is 16 residues. V was shortened by 0 bases and J by 1 base, with 8 bases between the two germline ends. Germline CDR1 reads KGHDR; CDR2 reads SFDVKD. CDR3 in DNA: TGTGCCACCAGTGATTTGGGGGGCGTGAACACCGGGGAGCTGTTTTTT. Amino acid sequence: CATSDLGGVNTGELFF.

The chain combines TRBV28 with TRBJ1-1, with a possible D match to TRBD1 (5 bases). The CDR3 contains 15 residues. Germline loops: CDR1 MDHEN, CDR2 SYDVKM. V was shortened by 2 bases and J by 4 bases, with 14 bases between the two germline ends. The CDR3 loop is CASSLKGWGFTEAFF. The CDR3 bases are TGTGCCAGCAGTTTAAAGGGATGGGGCTTCACTGAAGCTTTCTTT.

The rearrangement links TRBV10-3 to TRBJ2-7; the D is unclear. Per the germline V gene, CDR1 is ENHRY and CDR2 is SYGVKD. Trimming took off 4 bases at V and 7 bases at J, with 8 bases between the two ends. The length of the CDR3 is 11 residues. The DNA of the CDR3 is TGTGCCATCAGTGCTGAGGCGGAGCAGTACTTC. Its translation is CAISAEAEQYF.

This clonotype appeared a few times. This sequence joins TRBV10-2 and TRBJ2-3; 7 bases line up with TRBD2. The germline gives CDR1 WSHSY, CDR2 SAAADI. The ends lost 6 bases at V and 4 bases at J; junction bases unmatched: 7. The CDR3 contains 14 residues. Written as DNA, the CDR3 is TGCGCCAGCAGCGCCAACCGGGGGGCAGATACGCAGTATTTT. This codes for CASSANRGADTQYF.

This clonotype was detected only a few times. As DNA, the CDR3 is TGTGCCAGCAGCCTAGAGGGACCGAGGTGGTCGGGGACCCAGTACTTC. Translated, it gives CASSLEGPRWSGTQYF. The chain employs TRBV28 and TRBJ2-5; D tentatively reads TRBD1 or TRBD2 (5 bases each). CDR1 is MDHEN, CDR2 SYDVKM, per germline. The V gene lost 6 bases and the J gene lost 7 bases, with 24 bases spanning the gap. This CDR3 comprises 16 residues.

This clonotype showed up just a few times. The junction departs from germline at one end; a sequencing error may be responsible. The CDR3 region is CASSQVPGNQSQHF. As DNA, the CDR3 is TGCGCCAGCAGCCAAGTGCCAGGGAATCAGTCCCAGCATTTT. V is TRBV4-1 and J is TRBJ1-5; D might be TRBD1 (5 bases). This CDR3 region has 14 residues. The V gene's germline CDR1 is MGHRA and CDR2 YSYEKL.

In its sample, this clonotype was seen a few times. The rearrangement links TRBV29-1 to TRBJ2-3; maybe TRBD1 (6 bases). The germline V gene encodes CDR1 SQVTM and CDR2 ANQGSEA. The CDR3 is 15 residues long. Trimming stripped 2 bases from V and 2 bases from J, with 14 bases between. Here the CDR3 DNA reads TGCAGCGTTGAAATGAGGGACACTCACACAGATACGCAGTATTTT. As protein: CSVEMRDTHTDTQYF.

The CDR3 region is CASSRPRQRQGISGTEAFF. The CDR3 coding sequence is TGTGCCAGCAGCCGTCCTCGGCAGCGACAGGGGATAAGTGGAACTGAAGCTTTCTTT. The chain joins TRBV12-3 or TRBV12-4 to TRBJ1-1; 8 bases are a match to TRBD1. This CDR3 has 19 amino acids. The V gene end was trimmed by 6 bases and the J gene end by 5 bases; junction bases not matched to a gene: 23.